This T cell receptor (beta chain) derives from a study of T cells expressing NK-cell markers. The TCR beta cDNA came from 5'RACE template switching with UMIs. TCRdb reanalyzed the 5' RACE reads, giving one entry per CDR3 protein sequence and no DNA. The table lists some 600,000 distinct CDR3 sequences. General study points: For a few donors, these clonotypes were likewise the leading ones in the CD3+CD56-NKG2C+ fraction.

Germline assignment: CDR1 MGHDK and CDR2 SYGVNS. CDR3 length: 17 residues. Comment on this clonotype: Its antigen is undetermined.

Sequencing was carried out using blood T cells: a sorted CD56 or NKG2C T cell subset, CD4+ or CD8+ T cells, or bulk PBMC T cells (not recorded which). V gene TRBV25-1 combines with J gene TRBJ2-1; TCRdb gives TRBD2 as the D gene, but with no DNA this cannot be confirmed. The receptor was derived from a man younger than 35 in good health. This CDR3 is CASSESGGGPRENEQFF.